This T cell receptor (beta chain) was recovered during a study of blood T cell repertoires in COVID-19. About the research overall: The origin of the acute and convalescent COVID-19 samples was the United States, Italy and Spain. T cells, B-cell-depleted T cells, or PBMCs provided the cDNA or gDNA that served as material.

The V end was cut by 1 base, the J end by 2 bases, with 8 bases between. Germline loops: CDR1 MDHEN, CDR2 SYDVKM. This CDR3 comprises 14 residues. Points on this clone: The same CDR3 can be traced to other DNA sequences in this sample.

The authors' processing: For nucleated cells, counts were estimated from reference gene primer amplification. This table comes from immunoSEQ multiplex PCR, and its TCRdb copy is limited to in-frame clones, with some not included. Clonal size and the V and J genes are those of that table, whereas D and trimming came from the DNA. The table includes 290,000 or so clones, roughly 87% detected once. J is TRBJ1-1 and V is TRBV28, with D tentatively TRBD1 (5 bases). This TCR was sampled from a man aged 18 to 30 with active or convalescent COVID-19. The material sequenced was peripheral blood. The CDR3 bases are TGTGCCAGCAGTTTATTACAGGCCAACACTGAAGCTTTCTTT. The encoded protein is CASSLLQANTEAFF.